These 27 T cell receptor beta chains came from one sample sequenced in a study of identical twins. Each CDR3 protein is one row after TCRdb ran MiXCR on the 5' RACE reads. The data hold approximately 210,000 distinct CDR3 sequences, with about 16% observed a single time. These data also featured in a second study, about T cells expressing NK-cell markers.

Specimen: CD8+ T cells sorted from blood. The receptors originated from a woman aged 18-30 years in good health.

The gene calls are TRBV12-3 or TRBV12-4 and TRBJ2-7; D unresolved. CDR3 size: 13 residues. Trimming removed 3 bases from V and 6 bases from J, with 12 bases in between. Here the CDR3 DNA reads TGTGCCAGCAGTTTCGGTGCGGCGGCCGAGCAGTACTTC. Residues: CASSFGAAAEQYF.

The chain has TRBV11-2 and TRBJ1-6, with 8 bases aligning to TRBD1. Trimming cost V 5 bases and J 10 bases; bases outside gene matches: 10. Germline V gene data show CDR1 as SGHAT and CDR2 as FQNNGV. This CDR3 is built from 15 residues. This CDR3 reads CASSIGQGGISPLHF. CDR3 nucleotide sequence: TGTGCCAGCAGCATCGGACAGGGCGGGATCTCACCCCTCCACTTT.

As DNA, the CDR3 is TGTGCCAGCAGTGATTCCGGGACTAGCCCCAATGAGCAGTTCTTC. It translates to CASSDSGTSPNEQFF. The chain joins TRBV6-4 to TRBJ2-1; 9 bases are a match to TRBD2. The CDR3 length is 15 residues. V shed 3 bases, J shed 6 bases, and the junction held 6 bases outside the gene matches. In germline, CDR1 is MRHNA, CDR2 SNTAGT.

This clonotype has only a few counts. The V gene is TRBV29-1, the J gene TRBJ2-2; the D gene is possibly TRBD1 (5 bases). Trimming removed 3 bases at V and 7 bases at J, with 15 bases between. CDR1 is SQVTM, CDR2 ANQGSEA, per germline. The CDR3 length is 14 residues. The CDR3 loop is CSVDQDTHGGELFF. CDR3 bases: TGCAGCGTTGACCAGGACACCCACGGCGGGGAGCTGTTTTTT.

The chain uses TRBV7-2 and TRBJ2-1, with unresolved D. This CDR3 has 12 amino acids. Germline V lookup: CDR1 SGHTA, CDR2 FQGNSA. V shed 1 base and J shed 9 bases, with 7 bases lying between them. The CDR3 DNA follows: TGTGCCAGCAGCTTAGACGTGAGTGAGCAGTTCTTC. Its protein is CASSLDVSEQFF.

The CDR3 coding sequence is TGTGCCAGCAGTTTTCGGCTAGCGGAAGAGCAGTTCTTC. Residues: CASSFRLAEEQFF. This rearrangement joins TRBV12-3 or TRBV12-4 to TRBJ2-1; 7 positions match TRBD2. The CDR3 totals 13 residues. The V and J ends lost 3 bases and 10 bases, in that order; junction bases with no gene match: 6.

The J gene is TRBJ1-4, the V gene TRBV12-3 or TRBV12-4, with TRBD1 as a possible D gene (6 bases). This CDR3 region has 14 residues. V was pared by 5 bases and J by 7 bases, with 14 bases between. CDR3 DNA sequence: TGTGCCAGCAGTCTGACCGGGACAACTGAAAAACTGTTTTTT. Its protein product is CASSLTGTTEKLFF.

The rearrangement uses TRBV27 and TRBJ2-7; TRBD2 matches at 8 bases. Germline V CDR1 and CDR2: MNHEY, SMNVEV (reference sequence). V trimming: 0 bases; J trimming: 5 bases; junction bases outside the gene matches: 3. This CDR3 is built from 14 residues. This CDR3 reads CASSLSEAGDEQYF. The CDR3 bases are TGTGCCAGCAGTTTATCCGAAGCGGGAGACGAGCAGTACTTC.

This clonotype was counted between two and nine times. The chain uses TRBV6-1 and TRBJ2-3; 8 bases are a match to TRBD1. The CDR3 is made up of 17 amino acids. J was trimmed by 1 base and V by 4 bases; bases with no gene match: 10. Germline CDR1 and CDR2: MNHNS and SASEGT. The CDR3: CASSGQGATKGTDTQYF. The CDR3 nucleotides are TGTGCCAGCAGTGGTCAGGGGGCCACCAAGGGCACAGATACGCAGTATTTT.

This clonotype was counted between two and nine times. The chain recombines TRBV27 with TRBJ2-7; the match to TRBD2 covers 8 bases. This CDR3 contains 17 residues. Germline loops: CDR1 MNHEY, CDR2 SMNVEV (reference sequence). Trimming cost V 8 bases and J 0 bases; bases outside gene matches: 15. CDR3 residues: CASGLTSATAFSYEQYF. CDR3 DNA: TGTGCCAGCGGCCTGACTAGCGCCACTGCTTTCTCCTACGAGCAGTACTTC.

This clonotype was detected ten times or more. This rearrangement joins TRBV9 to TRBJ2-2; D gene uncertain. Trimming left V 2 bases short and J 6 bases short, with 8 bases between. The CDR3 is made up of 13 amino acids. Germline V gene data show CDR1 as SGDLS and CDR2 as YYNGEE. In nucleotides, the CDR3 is TGTGCCAGCAGCGTCCCAACGCCCGGGGAGCTGTTTTTT. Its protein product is CASSVPTPGELFF.

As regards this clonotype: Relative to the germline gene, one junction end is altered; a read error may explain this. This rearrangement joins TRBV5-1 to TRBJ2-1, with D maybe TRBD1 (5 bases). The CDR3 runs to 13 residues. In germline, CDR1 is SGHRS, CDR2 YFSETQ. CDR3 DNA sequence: TGCGCCAGCGGCTTGGGTAGGGGCGATGAGCAGTTCTTC. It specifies CASGLGRGDEQFF.

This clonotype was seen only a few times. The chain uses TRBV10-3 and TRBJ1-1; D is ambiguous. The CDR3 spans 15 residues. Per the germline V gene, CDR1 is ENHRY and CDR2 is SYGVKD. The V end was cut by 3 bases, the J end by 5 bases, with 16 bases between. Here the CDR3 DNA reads TGTGCCATCAGTGACCCAGGCGAGGGTGAGACTGAAGCTTTCTTT. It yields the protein CAISDPGEGETEAFF.

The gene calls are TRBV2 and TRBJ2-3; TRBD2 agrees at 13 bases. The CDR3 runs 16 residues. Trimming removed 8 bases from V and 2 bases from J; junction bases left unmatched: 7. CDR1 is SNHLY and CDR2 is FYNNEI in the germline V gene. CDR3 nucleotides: TGTGCCAGCGAGAGGACTAGCGGGGGCCTCACAGATACGCAGTATTTT. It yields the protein CASERTSGGLTDTQYF.

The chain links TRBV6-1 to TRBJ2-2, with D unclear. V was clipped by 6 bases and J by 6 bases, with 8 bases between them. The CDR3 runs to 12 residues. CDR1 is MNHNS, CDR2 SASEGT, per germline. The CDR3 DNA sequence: TGTGCCAGCAGGGGTCTGGCCGGGGAGCTGTTTTTT. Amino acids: CASRGLAGELFF.

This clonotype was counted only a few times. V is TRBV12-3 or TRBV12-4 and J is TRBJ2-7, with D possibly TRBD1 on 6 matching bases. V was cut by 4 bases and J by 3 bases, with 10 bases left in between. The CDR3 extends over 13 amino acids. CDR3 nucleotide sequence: TGTGCCAGCAGTTCCCGGACAGTCTACGAGCAGTACTTC. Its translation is CASSSRTVYEQYF.

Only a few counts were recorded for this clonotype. The CDR3 coding sequence is TGCAGCGTTGAGGGCGCGGTCTTAAGCTCCTACAATGAGCAGTTCTTC. Its protein is CSVEGAVLSSYNEQFF. The gene calls are TRBV29-1 and TRBJ2-1; D unresolved. Germline CDR1 SQVTM, CDR2 ANQGSEA. The V and J ends lost 3 bases and 0 bases respectively, with 15 bases between them. The CDR3 totals 16 residues.

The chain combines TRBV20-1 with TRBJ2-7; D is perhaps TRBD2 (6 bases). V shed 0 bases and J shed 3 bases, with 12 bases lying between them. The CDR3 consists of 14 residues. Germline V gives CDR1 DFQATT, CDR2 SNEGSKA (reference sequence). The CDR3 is CSARDRGSLYEQYF. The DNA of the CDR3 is TGCAGTGCTAGAGATCGGGGGTCCCTCTACGAGCAGTACTTC.

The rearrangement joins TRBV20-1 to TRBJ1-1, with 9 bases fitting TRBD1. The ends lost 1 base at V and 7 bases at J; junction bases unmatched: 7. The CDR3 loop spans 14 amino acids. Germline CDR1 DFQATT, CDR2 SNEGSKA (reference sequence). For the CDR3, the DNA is TGCAGTGCTAGAGCTCCGGGACAGGGTTATGAAGCTTTCTTT. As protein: CSARAPGQGYEAFF.

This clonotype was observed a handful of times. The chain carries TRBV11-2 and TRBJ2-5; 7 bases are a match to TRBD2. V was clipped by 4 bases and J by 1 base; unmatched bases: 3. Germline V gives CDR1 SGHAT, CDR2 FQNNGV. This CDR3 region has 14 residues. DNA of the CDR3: TGTGCCAGCAGCTCCTGGACTAGCCAAGAGACCCAGTACTTC. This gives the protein CASSSWTSQETQYF.

The CDR3 coding sequence is TGCAGTGCTAGAGTTGGAGGCGGCCGTTCCTACAATGAGCAGTTCTTC. Translated, it gives CSARVGGGRSYNEQFF. The gene calls are TRBV20-1 and TRBJ2-1; D is perhaps TRBD2 (5 bases). Looked up from germline, CDR1 is DFQATT and CDR2 is SNEGSKA (reference sequence). The CDR3 consists of 16 residues. V was pared by 1 base and J by 1 base, with 14 bases between.

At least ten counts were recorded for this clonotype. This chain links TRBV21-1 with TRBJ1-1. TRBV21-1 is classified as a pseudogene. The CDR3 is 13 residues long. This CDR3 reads CASSKGGFPEAFF. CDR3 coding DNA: TGTGCCAGCAGCAAAGGGGGTTTTCCTGAAGCTTTCTTT.

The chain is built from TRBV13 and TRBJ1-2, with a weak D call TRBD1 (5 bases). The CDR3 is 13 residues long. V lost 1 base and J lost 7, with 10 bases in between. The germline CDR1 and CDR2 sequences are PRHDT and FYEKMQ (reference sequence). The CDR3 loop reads CASSLESGGGYTF. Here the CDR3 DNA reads TGTGCCAGCAGCTTAGAGTCGGGGGGTGGCTACACCTTC.

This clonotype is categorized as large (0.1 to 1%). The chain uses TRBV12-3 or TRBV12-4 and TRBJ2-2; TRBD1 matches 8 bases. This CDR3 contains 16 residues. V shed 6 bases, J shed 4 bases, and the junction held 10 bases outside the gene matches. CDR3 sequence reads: CASSPRDRTSTGELFF. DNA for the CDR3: TGTGCCAGCAGCCCCCGGGACAGGACTTCCACCGGGGAGCTGTTTTTT.

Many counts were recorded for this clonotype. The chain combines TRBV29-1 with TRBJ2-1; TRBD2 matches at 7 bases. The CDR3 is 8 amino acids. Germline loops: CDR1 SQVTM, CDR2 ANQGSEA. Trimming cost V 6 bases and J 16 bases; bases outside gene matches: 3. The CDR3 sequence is CSVGGSFF. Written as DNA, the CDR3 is TGCAGCGTCGGGGGGTCTTTCTTC.

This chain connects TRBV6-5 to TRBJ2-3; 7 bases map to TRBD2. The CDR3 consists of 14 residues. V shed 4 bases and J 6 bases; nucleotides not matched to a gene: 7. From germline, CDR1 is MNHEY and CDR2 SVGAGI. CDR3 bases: TGTGCCAGCAGTTCAGCGGGATGGGGGGATACGCAGTATTTT. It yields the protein CASSSAGWGDTQYF.

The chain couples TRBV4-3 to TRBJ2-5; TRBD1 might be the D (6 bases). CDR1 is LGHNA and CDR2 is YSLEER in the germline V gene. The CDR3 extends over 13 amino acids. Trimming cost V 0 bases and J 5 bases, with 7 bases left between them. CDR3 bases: TGCGCCAGCAGCCAAGATGGGGGCGAGACCCAGTACTTC. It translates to CASSQDGGETQYF.